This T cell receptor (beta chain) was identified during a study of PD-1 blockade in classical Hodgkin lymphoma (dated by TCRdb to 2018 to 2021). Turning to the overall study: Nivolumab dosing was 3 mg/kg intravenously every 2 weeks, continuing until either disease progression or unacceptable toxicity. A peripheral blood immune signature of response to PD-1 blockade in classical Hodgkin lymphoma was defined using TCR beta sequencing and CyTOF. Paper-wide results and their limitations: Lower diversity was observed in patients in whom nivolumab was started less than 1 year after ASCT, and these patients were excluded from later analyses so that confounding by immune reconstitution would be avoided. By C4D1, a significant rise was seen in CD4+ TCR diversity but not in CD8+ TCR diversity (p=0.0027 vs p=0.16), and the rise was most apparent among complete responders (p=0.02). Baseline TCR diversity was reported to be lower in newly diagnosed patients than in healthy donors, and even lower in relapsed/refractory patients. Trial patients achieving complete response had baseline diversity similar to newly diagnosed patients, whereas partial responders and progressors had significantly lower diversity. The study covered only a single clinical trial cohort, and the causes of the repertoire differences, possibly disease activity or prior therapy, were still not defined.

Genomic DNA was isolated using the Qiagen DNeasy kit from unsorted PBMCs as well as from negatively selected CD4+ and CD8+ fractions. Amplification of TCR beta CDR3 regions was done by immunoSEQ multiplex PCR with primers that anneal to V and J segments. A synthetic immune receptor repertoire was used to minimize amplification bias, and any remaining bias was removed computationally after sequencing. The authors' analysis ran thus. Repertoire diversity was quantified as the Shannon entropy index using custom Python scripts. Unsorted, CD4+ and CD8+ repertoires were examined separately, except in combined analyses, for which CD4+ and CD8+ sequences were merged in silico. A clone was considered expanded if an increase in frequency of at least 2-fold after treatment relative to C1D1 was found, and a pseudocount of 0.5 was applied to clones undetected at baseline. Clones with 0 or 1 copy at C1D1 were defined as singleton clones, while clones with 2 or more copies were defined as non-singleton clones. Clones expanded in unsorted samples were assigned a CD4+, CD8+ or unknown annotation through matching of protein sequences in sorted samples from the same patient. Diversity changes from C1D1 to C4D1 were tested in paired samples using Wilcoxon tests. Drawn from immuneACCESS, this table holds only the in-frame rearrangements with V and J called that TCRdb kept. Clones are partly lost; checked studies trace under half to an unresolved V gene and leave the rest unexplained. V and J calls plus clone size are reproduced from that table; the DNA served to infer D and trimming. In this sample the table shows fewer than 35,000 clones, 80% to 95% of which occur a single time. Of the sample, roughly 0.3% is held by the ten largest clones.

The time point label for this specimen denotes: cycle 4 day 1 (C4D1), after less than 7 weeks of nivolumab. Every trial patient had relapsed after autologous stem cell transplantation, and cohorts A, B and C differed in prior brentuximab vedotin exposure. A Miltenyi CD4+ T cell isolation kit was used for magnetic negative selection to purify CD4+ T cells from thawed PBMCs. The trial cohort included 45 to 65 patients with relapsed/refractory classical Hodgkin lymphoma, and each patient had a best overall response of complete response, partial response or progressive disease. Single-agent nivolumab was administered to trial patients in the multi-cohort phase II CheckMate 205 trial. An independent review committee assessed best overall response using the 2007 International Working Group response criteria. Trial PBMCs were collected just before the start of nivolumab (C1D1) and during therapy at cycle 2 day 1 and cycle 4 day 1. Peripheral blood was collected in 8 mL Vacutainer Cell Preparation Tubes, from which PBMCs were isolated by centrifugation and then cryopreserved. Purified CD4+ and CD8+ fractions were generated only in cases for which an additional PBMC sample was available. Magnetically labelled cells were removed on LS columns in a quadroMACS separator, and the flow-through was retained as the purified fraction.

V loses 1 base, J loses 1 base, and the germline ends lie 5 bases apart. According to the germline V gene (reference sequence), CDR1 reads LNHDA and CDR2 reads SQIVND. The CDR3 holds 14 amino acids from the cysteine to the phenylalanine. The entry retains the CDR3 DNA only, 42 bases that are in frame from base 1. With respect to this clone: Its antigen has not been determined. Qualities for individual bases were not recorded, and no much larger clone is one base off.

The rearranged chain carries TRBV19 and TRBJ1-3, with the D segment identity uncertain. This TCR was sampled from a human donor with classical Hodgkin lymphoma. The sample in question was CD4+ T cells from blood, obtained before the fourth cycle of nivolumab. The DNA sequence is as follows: TGTGCCAGTAGTATAGGAATGTCTGGAAACACCATATATTTT. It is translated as CASSIGMSGNTIYF.